This record covers a single T cell receptor (beta chain). In the original workflow: Estimated nucleated cell counts came from reference gene primer amplification. Data came from immunoSEQ multiplex PCR; TCRdb stores just in-frame clones and leaves some out. D and trimming were read from the DNA, whereas the V and J calls and clone size are those reported in that table. The repertoire consists of around 160,000 clones, with roughly 84% occurring once and the leading ten covering 38%. The source of the sample is a study of blood T cell repertoires in COVID-19. Across the whole study: COVID-19 samples, acute and convalescent, were from the United States, Italy and Spain.

Per the germline V gene, CDR1 is SGHTA and CDR2 is FQGNSA. V shed 5 bases, J shed 5 bases, and the junction held 11 bases outside the gene matches. The CDR3 extends over 16 amino acids. Sample: peripheral blood. This sequence joins TRBV7-2 and TRBJ2-2, with 7 nucleotides matching TRBD2. This sequence was found in a human donor in a cohort sampled during active COVID-19. CDR3 in DNA: TGTGCCAGCAGCGAACCGGGGAGGGGTCGGACCGGGGAGCTGTTTTTT. Its protein is CASSEPGRGRTGELFF.